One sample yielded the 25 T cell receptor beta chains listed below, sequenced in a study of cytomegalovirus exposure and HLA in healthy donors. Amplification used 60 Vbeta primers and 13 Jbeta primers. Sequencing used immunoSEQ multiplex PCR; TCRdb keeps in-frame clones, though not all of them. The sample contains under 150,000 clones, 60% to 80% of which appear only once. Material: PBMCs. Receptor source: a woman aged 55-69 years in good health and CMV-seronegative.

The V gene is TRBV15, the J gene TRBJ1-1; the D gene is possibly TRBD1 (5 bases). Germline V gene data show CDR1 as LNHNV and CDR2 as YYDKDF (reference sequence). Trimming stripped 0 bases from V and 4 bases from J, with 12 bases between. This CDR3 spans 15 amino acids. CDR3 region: CATSRDGQGVTEAFF. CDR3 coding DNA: TGTGCCACCAGCAGAGATGGGCAGGGTGTCACTGAAGCTTTCTTT.

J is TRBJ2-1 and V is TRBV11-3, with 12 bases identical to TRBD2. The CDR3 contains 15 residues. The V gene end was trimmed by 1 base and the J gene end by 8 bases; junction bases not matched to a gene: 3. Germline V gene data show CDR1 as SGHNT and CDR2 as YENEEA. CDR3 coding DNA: TGTGCCAGCAGCTTAGGGACTAGCGGGAAGGATGAGCAGTTCTTC. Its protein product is CASSLGTSGKDEQFF.

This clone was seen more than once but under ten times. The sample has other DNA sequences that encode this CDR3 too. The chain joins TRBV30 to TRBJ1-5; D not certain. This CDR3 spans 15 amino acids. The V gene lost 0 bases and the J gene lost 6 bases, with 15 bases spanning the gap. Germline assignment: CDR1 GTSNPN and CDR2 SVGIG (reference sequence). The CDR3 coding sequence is TGTGCCTGGAGTGTGGGAGGCGGTATAATTCAGCCCCAGCATTTT. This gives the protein CAWSVGGGIIQPQHF.

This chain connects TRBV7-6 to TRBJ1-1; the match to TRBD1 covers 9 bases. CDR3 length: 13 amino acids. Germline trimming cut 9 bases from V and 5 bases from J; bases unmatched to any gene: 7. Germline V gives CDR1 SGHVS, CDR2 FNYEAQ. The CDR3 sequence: CASSGTGLTEAFF. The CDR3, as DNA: TGTGCCAGTTCCGGGACAGGGTTGACTGAAGCTTTCTTT.

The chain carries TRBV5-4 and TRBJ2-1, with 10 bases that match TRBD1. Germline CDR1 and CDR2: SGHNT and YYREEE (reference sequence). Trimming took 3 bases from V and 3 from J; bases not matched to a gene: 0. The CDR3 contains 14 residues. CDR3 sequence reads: CASSWDRGYNEQFF. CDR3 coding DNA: TGTGCCAGCAGCTGGGACAGGGGCTACAATGAGCAGTTCTTC.

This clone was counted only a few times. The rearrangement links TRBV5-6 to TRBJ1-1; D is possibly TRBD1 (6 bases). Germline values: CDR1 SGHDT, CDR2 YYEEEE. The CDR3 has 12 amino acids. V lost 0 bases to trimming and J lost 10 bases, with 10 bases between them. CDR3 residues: CASSLAGVGAFF. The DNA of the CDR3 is TGTGCCAGCAGCTTGGCAGGGGTTGGAGCTTTCTTT.

The CDR3 region has the DNA TGTGCCAGCATCAGAGCGGGATGGGGGTACAATGAGCAGTTCTTC. It translates to CASIRAGWGYNEQFF. The chain carries TRBV7-8 and TRBJ2-1; 7 bases are a match to TRBD2. CDR1 SGHVS and CDR2 FQNEAQ come from the germline V gene. V trimming: 7 bases; J trimming: 4 bases; junction bases outside the gene matches: 10. The CDR3 loop spans 15 amino acids.

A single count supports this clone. The CDR3: CASSLTGRTRSTDTQYF. In nucleotides, the CDR3 is TGTGCCAGTAGCCTAACCGGGAGAACGAGAAGCACAGATACGCAGTATTTT. V usage is TRBV19 and J usage is TRBJ2-3; possible D gene TRBD2, 6 bases. The germline V gene encodes CDR1 LNHDA and CDR2 SQIVND (reference sequence). CDR3 length: 17 residues. V dropped 6 bases and J dropped 0 bases, with 19 bases sitting between them.

The CDR3 region has the DNA TGTGCCAGCAGCACCGAGGTGAGAGGAGGGACCTTC. Amino acid sequence: CASSTEVRGGTF. This chain connects TRBV7-9 to TRBJ1-2; D is unresolved. The CDR3 spans 12 residues. The V end lost 5 bases, the J end lost 14 bases, and 18 bases lay between the germline ends. The germline V gene has CDR1 SEHNR and CDR2 FQNEAQ (reference sequence).

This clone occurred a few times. The CDR3 spells CASSVGVNYNSPLHF. The CDR3 DNA reads TGTGCCAGCAGCGTAGGCGTTAACTATAATTCACCCCTCCACTTT. V is TRBV9 and J is TRBJ1-6, with D unresolved. V gave up 0 bases and J gave up 3 bases, with 7 bases separating them. The CDR3 length is 15 residues. Germline CDR1 SGDLS, CDR2 YYNGEE.

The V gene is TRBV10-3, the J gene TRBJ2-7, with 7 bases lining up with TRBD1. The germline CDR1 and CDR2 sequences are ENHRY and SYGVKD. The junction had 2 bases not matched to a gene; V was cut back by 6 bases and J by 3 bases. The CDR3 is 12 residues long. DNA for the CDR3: TGTGCCATCAGCGCAGGGGGCTACGAGCAGTACTTC. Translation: CAISAGGYEQYF.

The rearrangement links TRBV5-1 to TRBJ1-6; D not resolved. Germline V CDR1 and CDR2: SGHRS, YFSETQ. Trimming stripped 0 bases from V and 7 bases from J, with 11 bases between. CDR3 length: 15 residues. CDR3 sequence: CASSLAGSRNSPLHF. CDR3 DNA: TGCGCCAGCAGCTTGGCAGGTTCAAGGAATTCACCCCTCCACTTT.

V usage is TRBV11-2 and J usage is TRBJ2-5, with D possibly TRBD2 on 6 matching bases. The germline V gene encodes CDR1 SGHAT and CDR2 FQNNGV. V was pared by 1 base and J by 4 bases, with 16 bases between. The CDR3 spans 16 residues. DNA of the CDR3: TGTGCCAGCAGCTTAGTGGCTAGCGCATCGATAGAGACCCAGTACTTC. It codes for CASSLVASASIETQYF.

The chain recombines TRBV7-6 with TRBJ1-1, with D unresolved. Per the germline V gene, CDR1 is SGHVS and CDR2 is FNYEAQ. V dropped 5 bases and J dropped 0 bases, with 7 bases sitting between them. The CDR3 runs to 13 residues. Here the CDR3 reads CASSPGLNTEAFF. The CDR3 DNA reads TGTGCCAGCAGCCCGGGGTTGAACACTGAAGCTTTCTTT.

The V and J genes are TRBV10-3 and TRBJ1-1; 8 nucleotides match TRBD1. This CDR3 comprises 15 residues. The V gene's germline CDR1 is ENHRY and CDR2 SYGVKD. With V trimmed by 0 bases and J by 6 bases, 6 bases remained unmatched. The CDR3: CAISESPGGAAEAFF. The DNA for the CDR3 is TGTGCCATCAGTGAGTCTCCAGGGGGCGCCGCTGAAGCTTTCTTT.

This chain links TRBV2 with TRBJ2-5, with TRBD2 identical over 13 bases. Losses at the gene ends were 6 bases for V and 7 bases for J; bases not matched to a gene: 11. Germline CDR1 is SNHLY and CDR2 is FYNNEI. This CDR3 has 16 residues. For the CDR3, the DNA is TGTGCCAGCAGAAAAGAACTAGCGGGAGGGCGAGGGACCCAGTACTTC. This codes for CASRKELAGGRGTQYF.

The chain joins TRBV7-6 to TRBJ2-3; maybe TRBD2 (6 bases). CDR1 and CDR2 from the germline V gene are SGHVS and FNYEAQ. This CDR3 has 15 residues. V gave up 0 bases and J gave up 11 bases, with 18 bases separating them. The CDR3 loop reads CASSLASLAYEQQYF. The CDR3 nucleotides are TGTGCCAGCAGCTTAGCTTCACTAGCTTACGAACAGCAGTATTTT.

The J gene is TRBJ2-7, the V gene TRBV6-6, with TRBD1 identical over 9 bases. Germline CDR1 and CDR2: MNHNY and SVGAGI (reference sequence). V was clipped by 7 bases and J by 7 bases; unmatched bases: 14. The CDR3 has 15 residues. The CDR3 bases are TGTGCCAGCATCCATGGACAGGGGTTTACGGGGGAGCAGTACTTC. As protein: CASIHGQGFTGEQYF.

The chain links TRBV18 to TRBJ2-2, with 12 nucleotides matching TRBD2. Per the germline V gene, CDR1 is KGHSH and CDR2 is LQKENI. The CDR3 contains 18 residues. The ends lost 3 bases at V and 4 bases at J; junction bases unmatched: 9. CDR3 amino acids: CASSPISTSGRGTGELFF. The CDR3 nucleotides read TGTGCCAGCTCACCGATCTCGACTAGCGGGAGAGGCACCGGGGAGCTGTTTTTT.

The CDR3 here is CASSFLKAATGDTQYF. For the CDR3, the DNA is TGTGCCAGCAGTTTTTTGAAAGCGGCGACGGGGGATACGCAGTATTTT. This chain connects TRBV28 to TRBJ2-3; a possible D gene is TRBD2 (5 bases). CDR1 is MDHEN and CDR2 is SYDVKM in the germline V gene. The V end was cut by 3 bases, the J end by 6 bases, with 19 bases between. The CDR3 runs to 16 residues.

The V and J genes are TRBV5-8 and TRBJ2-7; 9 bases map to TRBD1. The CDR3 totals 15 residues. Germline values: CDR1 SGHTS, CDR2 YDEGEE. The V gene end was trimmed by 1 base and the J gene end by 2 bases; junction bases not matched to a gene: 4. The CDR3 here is CASSLPGTGTYEQYF. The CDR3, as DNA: TGTGCCAGCAGCTTGCCCGGGACAGGGACCTACGAGCAGTACTTC.

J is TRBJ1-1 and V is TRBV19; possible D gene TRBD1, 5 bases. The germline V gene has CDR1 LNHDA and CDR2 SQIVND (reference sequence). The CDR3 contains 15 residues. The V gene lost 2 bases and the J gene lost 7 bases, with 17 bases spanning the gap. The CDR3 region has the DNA TGTGCCAGTAGTATAATGAAAGGGGCAGGAGTTGAAGCTTTCTTT. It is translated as CASSIMKGAGVEAFF.

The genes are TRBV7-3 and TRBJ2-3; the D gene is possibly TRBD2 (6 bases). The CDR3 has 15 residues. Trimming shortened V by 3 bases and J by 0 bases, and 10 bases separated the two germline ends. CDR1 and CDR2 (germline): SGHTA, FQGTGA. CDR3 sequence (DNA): TGTGCCAGCAGCTTTGGCGGGATGAGCACAGATACGCAGTATTTT. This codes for CASSFGGMSTDTQYF. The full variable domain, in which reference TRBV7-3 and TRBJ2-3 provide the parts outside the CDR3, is GAGVSQTPSNKVTEKGKYVELRCDPISGHTALYWYRQSLGQGPEFLIYFQGTGAADDSGLPNDRFFAVRPEGSVSTLKIQRTERGDSAVYLCASSFGGMSTDTQYFGPGTRLTVL.

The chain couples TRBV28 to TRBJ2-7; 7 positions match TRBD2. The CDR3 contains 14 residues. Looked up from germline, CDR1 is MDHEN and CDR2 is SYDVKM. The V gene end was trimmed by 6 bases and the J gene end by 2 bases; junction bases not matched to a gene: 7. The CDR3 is CASSPGTTAYEQYF. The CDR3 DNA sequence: TGTGCCAGCAGCCCCGGGACTACGGCCTACGAGCAGTACTTC.

CDR3 bases: TGTGCCAGCGGGAGAACTAATGAAAAACTGTTTTTT. Residues: CASGRTNEKLFF. V and J are TRBV6-1 and TRBJ1-4, with unresolved D. The germline CDR1 and CDR2 sequences are MNHNS and SASEGT. Trimming removed 8 bases at V and 1 base at J, with 5 bases between. The CDR3 runs to 12 residues.